Here is one T cell receptor beta chain with its context. This clonotype was seen a few times. The antigen this receptor binds is unknown. No base quality values were provided; no much bigger clone lies one nucleotide off. Ficoll-Paque density gradient centrifugation was the method used to isolate PBMCs. The data belong to a study of T-cell memory formation after mild COVID-19 (dated by TCRdb to the early 2020s). Context from the whole study: TCR sequence clusters from the two donors were found to be largely donor specific. The cohort was made up of two young adult volunteers, one female and one male, who were previously healthy. Longitudinal TCRalpha and TCRbeta repertoire sequencing tracked T-cell clones expanding and contracting after mild COVID-19 in two donors.

The instrument was an Illumina NovaSeq 6000. TCRalpha and TCRbeta cDNA libraries were constructed by 5'RACE with constant-segment primers, with sample barcodes and unique molecular identifiers being introduced. RNA was extracted from every sample with Trizol reagent. Libraries were amplified in two PCR steps, with a second sample barcode and Illumina TruSeq adapters added in the second step. Sequencing of the libraries was done on an Illumina NovaSeq, producing 2 x 150 bp paired-end reads. As for how the authors treated the data: Demultiplexing of reads and collapsing into UMI-guided consensus sequences were performed with migec v1.2.7. Using mixcr v2.1.11, UMI consensuses were aligned to TRA and TRB V and J templates and then assembled into clonotypes. A clonotype was counted as expanded or contracted only when both edgeR and NoisET called the clonotype significant, with the noise models trained on biological replicates. For edgeR calls, the thresholds were a false discovery rate-adjusted p below 0.01 and a log2 fold-change of 1. PCA with hierarchical clustering of max-normalized trajectories of the 1000 most abundant clonotypes was used as exploratory dynamics analysis. The CD4 or CD8 phenotype of responding clones was assigned using the separately sequenced CD4+ and CD8+ repertoires. TCRdb redid the processing of the public reads, applying fastp at Q25 and MiXCR, and retained in-frame beta chains. Merged by CDR3 protein, the rows form single entries marked with the most common genes and DNA. For this entry, the V and J calls and clone size follow TCRdb and not the study's own pipeline. The sample includes roughly 350,000 distinct CDR3 sequences, with over 20% observed a single time. The ten largest clones take up around an eighth of the sample.

V is cut by 5 bases and J by 5 bases, and the space between the germline ends is 7 bases. Reading the germline V gene (reference sequence) gives CDR1 MNHNY and CDR2 SVGAGI. From the cysteine up to the phenylalanine, the CDR3 has a length of 12 residues. Just the 36-base CDR3 DNA is kept, in frame starting at base 1. Results the study describes overall, beyond this receptor: The second-wave clones that peaked on day 37 were not confirmed to be SARS-CoV-2 specific. The study included only a couple of mild cases, and larger cohorts that include severe cases with pre-infection samples were judged to be necessary. Clones that contracted from day 15 to 85 showed balanced CD4/CD8 phenotypes, whereas a second wave of clones that expanded from day 15 to 37 leaned towards CD4+. Some responding clones were detected in pre-infection memory, which suggested that pre-existing cross-reactive memory T cells had joined the SARS-CoV-2 response. Contracting CD4+ clones were found mainly in CM and EM memory subsets, while CD8+ clones were enriched in EMRA.

The sequenced sample was PBMCs or a T cell subset sorted from them (not recorded which). The sequence joins TRBV6-6 to TRBJ2-1; the D gene cannot be named for sure. This sequence was found in an adult woman who had mild COVID-19 (a few samples of this study predate the infection). The sample titles of this study are shuffled in the database, so cell type and time point are left out; the donor was told from shared clones. CDR3 region: CASSMGNNEQFF. In nucleotides, the sequence is TGTGCCAGCAGTATGGGGAACAATGAGCAGTTCTTC.